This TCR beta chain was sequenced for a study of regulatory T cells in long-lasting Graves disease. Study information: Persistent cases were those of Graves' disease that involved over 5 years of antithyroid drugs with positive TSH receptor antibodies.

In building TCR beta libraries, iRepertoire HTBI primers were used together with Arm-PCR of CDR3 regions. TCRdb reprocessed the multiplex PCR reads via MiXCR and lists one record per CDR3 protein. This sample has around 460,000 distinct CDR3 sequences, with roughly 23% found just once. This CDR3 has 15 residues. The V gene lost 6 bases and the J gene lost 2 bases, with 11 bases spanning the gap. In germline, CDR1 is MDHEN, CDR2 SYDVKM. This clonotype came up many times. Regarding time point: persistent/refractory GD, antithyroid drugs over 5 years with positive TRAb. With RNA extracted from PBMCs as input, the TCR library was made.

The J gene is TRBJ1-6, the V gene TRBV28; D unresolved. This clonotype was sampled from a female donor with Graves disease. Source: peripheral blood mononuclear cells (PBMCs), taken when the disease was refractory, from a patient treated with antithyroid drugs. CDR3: CASSTRDPYNSPLHF. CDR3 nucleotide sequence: TGTGCCAGCAGCACCCGCGATCCCTATAATTCACCCCTCCACTTT. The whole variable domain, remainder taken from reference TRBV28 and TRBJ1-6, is DVKVTQSSRYLVKRTGEKVFLECVQDMDHENMFWYRQDPGLGLRLIYFSYDVKMKEKGDIPEGYSVSREKKERFSLILESASTNQTSMYLCASSTRDPYNSPLHFGNGTRLTVT.